The 17 T cell receptor beta chains in this list originate from one sample, sequenced in a study of T cell responses to AZD1222 COVID-19 vaccine. TCRdb keeps only in-frame clones here, not all; method: immunoSEQ multiplex PCR. The table has 120,000 or so clones, around 90% seen once. Sequenced here: peripheral blood, sampled on day 0 of AZD1222 vaccination. These receptors all come from an adult in good health.

This chain links TRBV5-1 with TRBJ1-1, with D maybe TRBD1 (5 bases). V gave up 4 bases and J gave up 7 bases, with 17 bases separating them. The CDR3 is 14 amino acids. CDR1 SGHRS and CDR2 YFSETQ come from the germline V gene. The CDR3 sequence: CASSLDGGIGEAFF. The CDR3 nucleotides are TGCGCCAGCAGCCTGGATGGGGGGATTGGTGAAGCTTTCTTT.

This chain connects TRBV3-1 (or the pseudogene TRBV3-2) to TRBJ2-3, with TRBD2 matching 9 bases. Germline CDR1 reads LGHDT; CDR2 reads YNNKEL (reference sequence). Unmatched junction bases numbered 3, after V lost 1 base and J lost 1 base. The CDR3 is 16 amino acids. The CDR3 loop reads CASSQASSGGTDTQYF. CDR3 in DNA: TGTGCCAGCAGCCAAGCATCTAGCGGGGGCACAGATACGCAGTATTTT.

The gene calls are TRBV18 and TRBJ1-4, with 7 bases matching TRBD1. Trimming took 1 base from V and 8 from J; bases not matched to a gene: 4. CDR1 and CDR2 from the germline V gene are KGHSH and LQKENI. The CDR3 spans 14 residues. Written as DNA, the CDR3 is TGTGCCAGCTCACCACAACAGGGGCGCGAAAAACTGTTTTTT. Residues: CASSPQQGREKLFF.

The chain links TRBV3-1 (or the pseudogene TRBV3-2) to TRBJ2-3; D is ambiguous. In germline, CDR1 is LGHDT, CDR2 YNNKEL (reference sequence). The V end was cut by 1 base, the J end by 5 bases, with 10 bases between. The CDR3 is made up of 14 amino acids. The CDR3 here is CASSQGARRDTQYF. CDR3 in DNA: TGTGCCAGCAGCCAAGGGGCTCGAAGAGATACGCAGTATTTT.

The rearrangement links TRBV19 to TRBJ2-7, with TRBD2 as a possible D gene (6 bases). The V end lost 1 base, the J end lost 0 bases, and 16 bases lay between the germline ends. Germline values: CDR1 LNHDA, CDR2 SQIVND (reference sequence). This CDR3 has 17 amino acids. As DNA, the CDR3 is TGTGCCAGTAGTATAGTTCGAAGCGGGTCAAACTCCTACGAGCAGTACTTC. Amino acids: CASSIVRSGSNSYEQYF.

This clone has only a few counts. The V gene is TRBV27, the J gene TRBJ1-5; D gene ambiguous. V was cut by 2 bases and J by 4 bases, with 6 bases left in between. The CDR3 runs to 13 residues. Germline lookup yields CDR1 MNHEY and CDR2 SMNVEV (reference sequence). CDR3 in DNA: TGTGCCAGCAGTTTAATGTGGAATCAGCCCCAGCATTTT. Amino acids: CASSLMWNQPQHF.

V is TRBV9 and J is TRBJ1-5; no reliable D call. The CDR3 extends over 15 amino acids. Trimming removed 4 bases at V and 3 bases at J, with 14 bases between. Looked up from germline, CDR1 is SGDLS and CDR2 is YYNGEE. The CDR3 loop reads CASSPSGANNQPQHF. DNA of the CDR3: TGTGCCAGCAGCCCCAGTGGAGCAAACAATCAGCCCCAGCATTTT.

The J gene is TRBJ2-7, the V gene TRBV19; TRBD2 matches 11 bases. From germline, CDR1 is LNHDA and CDR2 SQIVND (reference sequence). There are 16 residues in the CDR3. V lost 4 bases, J lost 3 bases, and 8 bases stayed unmatched. Here the CDR3 DNA reads TGTGCCAGTAGTACCACTAGCGGGGGACCCTTCTACGAGCAGTACTTC. This encodes CASSTTSGGPFYEQYF.

This clone appeared a single time. The chain carries TRBV7-9 and TRBJ1-6, with D uncertain. CDR3 length equals 15 residues. V gave up 3 bases and J gave up 10 bases, with 16 bases separating them. Germline lookup yields CDR1 SEHNR and CDR2 FQNEAQ (reference sequence). The CDR3 coding sequence is TGTGCCAGCAGCTTGGTGCTCACCCGCGGGTCACCCCTCCACTTT. Amino acid sequence: CASSLVLTRGSPLHF. The full variable domain, with the rest looked up from reference TRBV7-9 and TRBJ1-6, is DTGVSQNPRHKITKRGQNVTFRCDPISEHNRLYWYRQTLGQGPEFLTYFQNEAQLEKSRLLSDRFSAERPKGSFSTLEIQRTEQGDSAMYLCASSLVLTRGSPLHFGNGTRLTVT.

This chain links TRBV7-9 with TRBJ1-1; D unclear. Trimming removed 4 bases at V and 1 base at J, with 10 bases between. The CDR3 has 14 amino acids. Germline CDR1 and CDR2: SEHNR and FQNEAQ (reference sequence). The CDR3, as DNA: TGTGCCAGCAGCTCCATTTCCCAGAACACTGAAGCTTTCTTT. This sequence encodes CASSSISQNTEAFF.

This chain uses TRBV14 with TRBJ1-2; unclear D gene. V gave up 4 bases and J gave up 2 bases, with 8 bases separating them. The CDR3 loop spans 13 amino acids. Germline V gene sequence: CDR1 SGHDN, CDR2 FVKESK. This CDR3 is CASSLNVNYGYTF. DNA of the CDR3: TGTGCCAGCAGCCTTAACGTGAACTATGGCTACACCTTC. Supplemented by reference TRBV14 and TRBJ1-2, the full variable domain reads EAGVTQFPSHSVIEKGQTVTLRCDPISGHDNLYWYRRVMGKEIKFLLHFVKESKQDESGMPNNRFLAERTGGTYSTLKVQPAELEDSGVYFCASSLNVNYGYTFGSGTRLTVV.

This sequence joins TRBV3-1 (or the pseudogene TRBV3-2) and TRBJ2-2; perhaps TRBD2 as D (6 bases). CDR3 length: 14 residues. The germline gives CDR1 LGHDT, CDR2 YNNKEL (reference sequence). Deletions cut 2 bases from V and 6 bases from J, with 10 bases between. Here the CDR3 reads CASSQLGGAGELFF. CDR3 sequence (DNA): TGTGCCAGCAGCCAATTGGGGGGTGCCGGGGAGCTGTTTTTT.

This clone was counted a single time. The CDR3 DNA reads as TGTGCCAGCAGTTACTCGTCGGGCAGGGAGCTGTTTTTT. Translating gives CASSYSSGRELFF. This chain joins TRBV6-5 and TRBJ2-2; D remains ambiguous. V was shortened by 0 bases and J by 9 bases, with 8 bases between the two germline ends. The CDR3 is made up of 13 amino acids. Germline V gives CDR1 MNHEY, CDR2 SVGAGI.

CDR3 sequence reads: CASSLTAGARTDTQYF. DNA for the CDR3: TGTGCCAGCAGCTTAACAGCGGGGGCCCGCACAGATACGCAGTATTTT. The chain joins TRBV7-3 to TRBJ2-3, with 8 nucleotides matching TRBD2. Germline CDR1 reads SGHTA; CDR2 reads FQGTGA. With 0 bases clipped from V and 1 base from J, the junction kept 3 bases outside the gene matches. The CDR3 covers 16 residues.

This chain links TRBV6-1 with TRBJ2-7; the match to TRBD1 covers 10 bases. This CDR3 spans 15 amino acids. V dropped 0 bases and J dropped 5; count of bases not matched to a gene: 4. Per the germline V gene, CDR1 is MNHNS and CDR2 is SASEGT. CDR3 nucleotides: TGTGCCAGCAGTGAAGCGGGGACAGGGGCGCACGAGCAGTACTTC. Its protein is CASSEAGTGAHEQYF.

The chain links TRBV5-1 to TRBJ2-2; D not certain. V was shortened by 0 bases and J by 6 bases, with 6 bases between the two germline ends. Germline V lookup: CDR1 SGHRS, CDR2 YFSETQ. The CDR3 consists of 13 residues. CDR3 amino acids: CASSLVSAGELFF. The CDR3 region has the DNA TGCGCCAGCAGCTTGGTATCCGCCGGGGAGCTGTTTTTT.

This clone showed up just once. The rearrangement joins TRBV19 to TRBJ2-1; D is unresolved. Germline V lookup: CDR1 LNHDA, CDR2 SQIVND (reference sequence). There are 11 residues in the CDR3. V lost 9 bases to trimming and J lost 2 bases, with 5 bases between them. The CDR3 region is CASRAYNEQFF. Here the CDR3 DNA reads TGTGCCAGCCGGGCCTACAATGAGCAGTTCTTC.